This TCR beta chain was sequenced for a study of shared clonotypes between healthy human individuals. Only in-frame clones appear in the TCRdb table, and some are missing; sequencing was by immunoSEQ multiplex PCR. The sample lists around 2,100,000 clones, about 95% occurring once. The V and J ends lost 0 bases and 0 bases respectively, with 6 bases between them. The CDR3 runs to 14 residues. The germline V gene encodes CDR1 SGDLS and CDR2 YYNGEE. Remarks on this clone: The target antigen is unknown.

Overall study findings and caveats: Some clonotypes were shared by all four sorted-subset donors, while others were not shared. The non-shared ones had lower generation probabilities than the shared ones.

Terminally differentiated effector memory CD45RA+ cells were excluded from the naive CD8 cells, which were CD45RO-negative and positively selected for CCR7. The V gene is TRBV9, the J gene TRBJ2-5; D gene unclear. The receptor was derived from a man aged 18 to 29 in good health. The sample consisted of naive CD8+ T cells sorted from blood. CDR3 in amino acids: CASSVGLNQETQYF. Written as DNA, the CDR3 is TGTGCCAGCAGCGTAGGTCTAAACCAAGAGACCCAGTACTTC. The full variable domain, in which reference TRBV9 and TRBJ2-5 provide the parts outside the CDR3, is DSGVTQTPKHLITATGQRVTLRCSPRSGDLSVYWYQQSLDQGLQFLIQYYNGEERAKGNILERFSAQQFPDLHSELNLSSLELGDSALYFCASSVGLNQETQYFGPGTRLLVL.